The present TCR beta chain was sequenced within a study of blood T cell repertoires in COVID-19. Overall study: Spain, Italy and the United States supplied samples that represented acute and convalescent COVID-19. Sources were T cells, B-cell-depleted T cells, or PBMCs; the material itself was cDNA or gDNA.

The V gene's germline CDR1 is SGHKS and CDR2 YYEKEE (reference sequence). V was clipped by 5 bases and J by 2 bases; unmatched bases: 9. The CDR3 length is 15 residues. Under the authors' procedure: By means of reference gene primer amplification, nucleated cell counts were estimated. Assay used: immunoSEQ multiplex PCR; TCRdb lists only in-frame clones, some missing. V, J and clone size are those of that table, while D and trimming were read from the DNA. The top ten hold 4% to 5.5% of the sample, which has roughly 230,000 clones, about 86% seen once. The chain uses TRBV5-5 and TRBJ1-2; 7 positions match TRBD1. The source of this sequence is a man between 45 and 60 years old with active or convalescent COVID-19. Sequenced: peripheral blood. In DNA form, the CDR3 reads TGTGCCAGCAGACCCGGACAGGTTGTGAACTATGGCTACACCTTC. Amino acid sequence: CASRPGQVVNYGYTF.